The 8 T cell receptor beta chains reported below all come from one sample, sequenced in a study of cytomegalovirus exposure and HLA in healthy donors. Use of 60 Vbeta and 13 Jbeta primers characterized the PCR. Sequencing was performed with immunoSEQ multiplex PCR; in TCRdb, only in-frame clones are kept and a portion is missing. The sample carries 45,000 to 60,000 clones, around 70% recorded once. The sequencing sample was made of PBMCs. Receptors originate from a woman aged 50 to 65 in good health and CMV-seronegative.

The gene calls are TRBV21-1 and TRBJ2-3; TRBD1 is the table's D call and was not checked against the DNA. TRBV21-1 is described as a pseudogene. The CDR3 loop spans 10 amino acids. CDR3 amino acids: CAGRTDTQYF. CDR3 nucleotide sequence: TGTGCCGGCCGCACAGATACGCAGTATTTT.

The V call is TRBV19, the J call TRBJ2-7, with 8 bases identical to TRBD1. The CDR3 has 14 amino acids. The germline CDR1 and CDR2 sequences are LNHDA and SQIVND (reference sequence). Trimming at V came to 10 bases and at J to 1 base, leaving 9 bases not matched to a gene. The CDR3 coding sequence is TGTGCCACCTCCCCCCGGACAGGGTCCTACGAGCAGTACTTC. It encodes CATSPRTGSYEQYF.

CDR3 protein: CAWSVLSFRRLSYNEQFF. As DNA, the CDR3 is TGTGCCTGGAGTGTACTATCTTTTAGGAGGCTCTCCTACAATGAGCAGTTCTTC. The chain recombines TRBV30 with TRBJ2-1, with D perhaps TRBD2 (5 bases). The V end was cut by 0 bases, the J end by 0 bases, with 18 bases between. CDR3 length equals 18 residues. CDR1 is GTSNPN and CDR2 is SVGIG in the germline V gene (reference sequence).

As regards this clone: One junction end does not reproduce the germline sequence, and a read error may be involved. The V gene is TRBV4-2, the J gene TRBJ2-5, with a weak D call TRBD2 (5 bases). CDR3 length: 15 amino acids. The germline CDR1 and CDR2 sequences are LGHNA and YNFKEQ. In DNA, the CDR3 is TGTGCCAGCATCCAAGATCTAGAGGGAGTCTTGACCCAGTACTTC. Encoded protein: CASIQDLEGVLTQYF.

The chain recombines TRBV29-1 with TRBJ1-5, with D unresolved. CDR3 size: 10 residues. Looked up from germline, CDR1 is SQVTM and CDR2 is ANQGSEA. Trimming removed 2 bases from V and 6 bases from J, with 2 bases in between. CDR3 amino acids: CSVERQPQHF. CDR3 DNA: TGCAGCGTTGAACGTCAGCCCCAGCATTTT.

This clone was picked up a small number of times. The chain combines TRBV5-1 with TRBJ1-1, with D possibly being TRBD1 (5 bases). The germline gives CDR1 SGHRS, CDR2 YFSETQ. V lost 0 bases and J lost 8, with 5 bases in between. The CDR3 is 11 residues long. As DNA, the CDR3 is TGCGCCAGCAGCTTGGAGGGGGAAGCTTTCTTT. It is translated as CASSLEGEAFF. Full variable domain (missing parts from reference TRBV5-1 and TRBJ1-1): KAGVTQTPRYLIKTRGQQVTLSCSPISGHRSVSWYQQTPGQGLQFLFEYFSETQRNKGNFPGRFSGRQFSNSRSEMNVSTLELGDSALYLCASSLEGEAFFGQGTRLTVV.

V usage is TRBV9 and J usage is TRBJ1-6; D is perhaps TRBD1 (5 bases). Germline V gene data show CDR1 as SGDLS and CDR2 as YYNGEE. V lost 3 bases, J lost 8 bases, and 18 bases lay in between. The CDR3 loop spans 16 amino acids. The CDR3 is CASSATYNPGDSPLHF. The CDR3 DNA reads TGTGCCAGCAGCGCCACCTACAACCCGGGGGATTCACCCCTCCACTTT.

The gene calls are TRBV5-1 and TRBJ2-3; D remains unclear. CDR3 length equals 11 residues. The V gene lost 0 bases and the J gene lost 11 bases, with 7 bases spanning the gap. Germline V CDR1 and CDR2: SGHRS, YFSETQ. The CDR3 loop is CASSLDRQQYF. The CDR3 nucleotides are TGCGCCAGCAGCTTGGATCGACAGCAGTATTTT.